The entry that follows covers one TCR beta chain sequence. This record comes from a study of control samples from healthy donors and cancer patients. Trimming shortened V by 2 bases and J by 2 bases, and 7 bases separated the two germline ends. Germline CDR1 is SEHNR and CDR2 is FQNEAQ (reference sequence). This CDR3 comprises 13 residues. TCRdb keeps only in-frame clones here, not all; method: immunoSEQ multiplex PCR. The table lists roughly 130,000 clones, around 93% of them singletons, with 1.5% to 2% in the top ten. Source material: PBMCs. This rearrangement joins TRBV7-9 to TRBJ2-7, with D possibly being TRBD2 (6 bases). The TCR originated in a man aged 50 to 60 with head and neck cancer. CDR3 sequence (DNA): TGTGCCAGCAGCTTAACGGGAGCCTACGAGCAGTACTTC. It is translated as CASSLTGAYEQYF.